Below are 32 T cell receptor beta chains sequenced from a single sample in a study of T cell responses to AZD1222 COVID-19 vaccine. Using immunoSEQ multiplex PCR, the repertoire was profiled, and TCRdb retains in-frame clones only, with some absent. The sample records 95,000 to 150,000 clones, about nine tenths being singletons. This specimen consisted of peripheral blood, obtained on day 0 of AZD1222 vaccination. The receptor source for this set is an adult in good health.

This chain connects TRBV5-1 to TRBJ1-3; D is uncertain. Germline CDR1 is SGHRS and CDR2 is YFSETQ. The germline V and J ends were trimmed by 0 bases and 0 bases, with 10 bases remaining between them. The length of the CDR3 is 16 residues. The CDR3 region is CASSLAGSLSGNTIYF. The CDR3 nucleotides read TGCGCCAGCAGCTTGGCGGGCAGCCTCTCTGGAAACACCATATATTTT. Using reference TRBV5-1 and TRBJ1-3 for the parts outside the CDR3, the full variable domain is KAGVTQTPRYLIKTRGQQVTLSCSPISGHRSVSWYQQTPGQGLQFLFEYFSETQRNKGNFPGRFSGRQFSNSRSEMNVSTLELGDSALYLCASSLAGSLSGNTIYFGEGSWLTVV.

The J gene is TRBJ1-5, the V gene TRBV6-6; tentative D call: TRBD1 (5 bases). The CDR3 covers 13 residues. V was cut by 5 bases and J by 3 bases, with 8 bases left in between. Per germline, CDR1 MNHNY and CDR2 SVGAGI (reference sequence). The CDR3: CASSTGVNQPQHF. CDR3 sequence (DNA): TGTGCCAGCAGTACAGGAGTCAATCAGCCCCAGCATTTT.

The J gene is TRBJ2-2, the V gene TRBV7-6; weak D call: TRBD1 (6 bases). The CDR3 sequence is 17 residues long. Trimming left V 7 bases short and J 4 bases short, with 22 bases between. The germline CDR1 and CDR2 sequences are SGHVS and FNYEAQ. CDR3 DNA sequence: TGTGCCAGCATCACCAGTACGTTAGGGGGTGCCACCGGGGAGCTGTTTTTT. Protein sequence: CASITSTLGGATGELFF. Supplemented by reference TRBV7-6 and TRBJ2-2, the full variable domain reads GAGVSQSPRYKVTKRGQDVALRCDPISGHVSLYWYRQALGQGPEFLTYFNYEAQQDKSGLPNDRFSAERPEGSISTLTIQRTEQRDSAMYRCASITSTLGGATGELFFGEGSRLTVL.

This sequence joins TRBV19 and TRBJ1-3, with D possibly being TRBD1 (6 bases). Trimming took 4 bases from V and 3 from J, leaving 13 bases between them. The CDR3 consists of 15 residues. The germline V gene has CDR1 LNHDA and CDR2 SQIVND (reference sequence). Here the CDR3 reads CASSTQGLNGNTIYF. Here the CDR3 DNA reads TGTGCCAGTAGTACCCAGGGGTTAAATGGAAACACCATATATTTT.

The chain couples TRBV19 to TRBJ2-7; TRBD2 is a possible D gene (5 bases). V lost 0 bases and J 5 bases, leaving 14 bases between the germline ends. Germline CDR1 reads LNHDA; CDR2 reads SQIVND (reference sequence). CDR3 size: 15 residues. The CDR3 nucleotides are TGTGCCAGTAGTATAGACCCGAGGGCGGTAGACGAGCAGTACTTC. Its translation is CASSIDPRAVDEQYF.

The genes are TRBV3-1 (or the pseudogene TRBV3-2) and TRBJ1-1, with D possibly TRBD1 on 6 matching bases. The V and J ends lost 0 bases and 2 bases respectively, with 10 bases between them. The V gene's germline CDR1 is LGHDT and CDR2 YNNKEL (reference sequence). The CDR3 runs to 15 residues. The CDR3 here is CASSQDRGANTEAFF. DNA for the CDR3: TGTGCCAGCAGCCAAGATAGGGGGGCTAACACTGAAGCTTTCTTT.

V gene TRBV6-4 combines with J gene TRBJ2-7; possibly TRBD2 for D (5 bases). V lost 0 bases and J lost 4, with 10 bases in between. This CDR3 comprises 14 residues. In germline, CDR1 is MRHNA, CDR2 SNTAGT. The DNA of the CDR3 is TGTGCCAGCAGTGACTCGTACGGGGAGTACGAGCAGTACTTC. The encoded protein is CASSDSYGEYEQYF.

The chain joins TRBV7-9 to TRBJ1-4, with 7 bases identical to TRBD1. V gave up 1 base and J gave up 2 bases; unmatched junction bases: 4. The V gene's germline CDR1 is SEHNR and CDR2 FQNEAQ (reference sequence). The CDR3 runs to 16 residues. As DNA, the CDR3 is TGTGCCAGCAGCTTAGGGAGCAGGGGGACTAATGAAAAACTGTTTTTT. Translating gives CASSLGSRGTNEKLFF.

The chain links TRBV7-6 to TRBJ1-2, with D unresolved. Per germline, CDR1 SGHVS and CDR2 FNYEAQ. CDR3 length: 13 residues. The V and J ends lost 1 base and 6 bases respectively, with 9 bases between them. CDR3 amino acids: CASSLDGPNGYTF. In nucleotides, the CDR3 is TGTGCCAGCAGCTTAGATGGCCCCAATGGCTACACCTTC. The full variable domain, in which reference TRBV7-6 and TRBJ1-2 provide the parts outside the CDR3, is GAGVSQSPRYKVTKRGQDVALRCDPISGHVSLYWYRQALGQGPEFLTYFNYEAQQDKSGLPNDRFSAERPEGSISTLTIQRTEQRDSAMYRCASSLDGPNGYTFGSGTRLTVV.

The rearrangement uses TRBV9 and TRBJ1-1; weak D call: TRBD1 (5 bases). The V gene's germline CDR1 is SGDLS and CDR2 YYNGEE. This CDR3 contains 15 residues. Trimming removed 0 bases at V and 0 bases at J, with 9 bases between. The DNA for the CDR3 is TGTGCCAGCAGCGTAGAGGCAGGGATGAACACTGAAGCTTTCTTT. Its translation: CASSVEAGMNTEAFF. Together with reference TRBV9 and TRBJ1-1, the CDR3 gives the full variable domain: DSGVTQTPKHLITATGQRVTLRCSPRSGDLSVYWYQQSLDQGLQFLIQYYNGEERAKGNILERFSAQQFPDLHSELNLSSLELGDSALYFCASSVEAGMNTEAFFGQGTRLTVV.

This chain links TRBV4-3 with TRBJ1-1, with D hard to call. The CDR3 sequence is 14 residues long. From germline, CDR1 is LGHNA and CDR2 YSLEER. Trimming pared 0 bases from V and 6 bases from J, leaving 11 bases between. The CDR3 nucleotides read TGCGCCAGCAGCCAAGATATGAGGGTCGCTGAAGCTTTCTTT. Protein: CASSQDMRVAEAFF.

The chain combines TRBV4-1 with TRBJ2-1, with D tentatively TRBD2 (7 bases). With 4 bases removed from V and 4 bases from J, the gap between germline ends came to 14 bases. The germline CDR1 and CDR2 sequences are MGHRA and YSYEKL. CDR3 size: 15 residues. In DNA, the CDR3 is TGCGCCAGCAGCCTCAAGGGGGGGGCTTACAATGAGCAGTTCTTC. Its protein is CASSLKGGAYNEQFF.

The chain combines TRBV9 with TRBJ1-2, with D possibly TRBD1 on 5 matching bases. V shed 3 bases and J shed 4 bases, with 13 bases lying between them. The CDR3 consists of 14 residues. Germline CDR1 is SGDLS and CDR2 is YYNGEE. This CDR3 is CASSETAGTYGYTF. Here the CDR3 DNA reads TGTGCCAGCAGCGAGACTGCGGGGACCTATGGCTACACCTTC.

The rearrangement uses TRBV5-5 and TRBJ2-3; D not resolved. V was shortened by 5 bases and J by 2 bases, with 6 bases between the two germline ends. CDR1 SGHKS and CDR2 YYEKEE come from the germline V gene (reference sequence). The CDR3 has 12 amino acids. CDR3: CASRHLTDTQYF. The DNA for the CDR3 is TGTGCCAGCAGGCACCTCACAGATACGCAGTATTTT.

The chain combines TRBV19 with TRBJ1-5; D possibly corresponds to TRBD1 (5 bases). This CDR3 is built from 13 residues. Germline assignment: CDR1 LNHDA and CDR2 SQIVND (reference sequence). Between the trimmed V and J ends, which lost 5 bases and 7 bases, there was a span of 12 bases. The CDR3 coding sequence is TGTGCCAGTAGTTCGGGGGTAGGGCAGCCCCAGCATTTT. Its protein is CASSSGVGQPQHF.

The CDR3 here is CASMGLAGGQETQYF. CDR3 DNA: TGTGCCAGTATGGGACTAGCGGGGGGCCAAGAGACCCAGTACTTC. The chain recombines TRBV19 with TRBJ2-5, with 15 bases lining up with TRBD2. CDR1 is LNHDA, CDR2 SQIVND, per germline (reference sequence). The CDR3 totals 15 residues. V lost 7 bases and J lost 1; bases outside the gene matches: 1.

The chain links TRBV2 to TRBJ1-1; D might be TRBD1 (6 bases). Germline CDR1 reads SNHLY; CDR2 reads FYNNEI. V lost 9 bases and J 4 bases, leaving 15 bases between the germline ends. The CDR3 is made up of 13 amino acids. As DNA, the CDR3 is TGTGCCAGTGGGCAGGGGAGGAGCACTGAAGCTTTCTTT. Its protein is CASGQGRSTEAFF.

V usage is TRBV5-1 and J usage is TRBJ2-3, with TRBD2 matching over 7 bases. Per the germline V gene, CDR1 is SGHRS and CDR2 is YFSETQ. With 1 base clipped from V and 1 base from J, the junction kept 3 bases outside the gene matches. The CDR3 length is 15 residues. The CDR3 sequence: CASSLQGGGTDTQYF. The CDR3 DNA sequence: TGCGCCAGCAGCTTGCAGGGAGGGGGCACAGATACGCAGTATTTT.

This clone has just a few counts. The V and J genes are TRBV19 and TRBJ2-7; D call uncertain. The germline CDR1 and CDR2 sequences are LNHDA and SQIVND (reference sequence). The CDR3 sequence is 11 residues long. V was cut by 4 bases and J by 4 bases, with 5 bases left in between. The CDR3 bases are TGTGCCAGTAGTAACGGGTACGAGCAGTACTTC. This translates into CASSNGYEQYF.

V gene TRBV7-8 combines with J gene TRBJ2-2, with D possibly TRBD2 on 6 matching bases. Germline CDR1 and CDR2: SGHVS and FQNEAQ. V was pared by 5 bases and J by 6 bases, with 19 bases between. The CDR3 runs to 16 residues. DNA of the CDR3: TGTGCCAGCAGCCCTCTGGCTAGCTGGGGGGCCGGGGAGCTGTTTTTT. Amino acid sequence: CASSPLASWGAGELFF. Full variable domain (rest looked up from reference TRBV7-8 and TRBJ2-2): GAGVSQSPRYKVAKRGQDVALRCDPISGHVSLFWYQQALGQGPEFLTYFQNEAQLDKSGLPSDRFFAERPEGSVSTLKIQRTQQEDSAVYLCASSPLASWGAGELFFGEGSRLTVL.

This clone turned up a few times. The V gene is TRBV9, the J gene TRBJ1-1; D remains unclear. Germline V gene lookup returns CDR1 SGDLS and CDR2 YYNGEE. This CDR3 is built from 13 residues. Trimming took off 0 bases at V and 1 base at J, with 4 bases between the two ends. CDR3 loop: CASSVDRNTEAFF. The CDR3 nucleotides are TGTGCCAGCAGCGTAGACAGGAACACTGAAGCTTTCTTT. Drawing the rest from reference TRBV9 and TRBJ1-1, the complete variable domain is DSGVTQTPKHLITATGQRVTLRCSPRSGDLSVYWYQQSLDQGLQFLIQYYNGEERAKGNILERFSAQQFPDLHSELNLSSLELGDSALYFCASSVDRNTEAFFGQGTRLTVV.

The J gene is TRBJ1-4, the V gene TRBV19; D possibly corresponds to TRBD1 (6 bases). CDR1 and CDR2 (germline): LNHDA, SQIVND (reference sequence). V lost 3 bases and J 7 bases, leaving 12 bases between the germline ends. The CDR3 is 14 amino acids. The CDR3: CASSILGGREKLFF. DNA for the CDR3: TGTGCCAGTAGTATTTTAGGGGGACGTGAAAAACTGTTTTTT.

The chain combines TRBV7-7 with TRBJ2-1; D might be TRBD2 (5 bases). V was cut by 4 bases and J by 0 bases, with 10 bases left in between. This CDR3 is 15 amino acids long. CDR1 SSHAT and CDR2 FNYEAQ come from the germline V gene (reference sequence). The CDR3 DNA is TGTGCCAGCAGCTCGGACTGGTGCTCCTACAATGAGCAGTTCTTC. This encodes CASSSDWCSYNEQFF.

This clone was detected only once. V is TRBV25-1 and J is TRBJ2-2; TRBD2 is a possible D gene (6 bases). V gave up 8 bases and J gave up 4 bases, with 11 bases separating them. Germline V CDR1 and CDR2: MGHDK, SYGVNS. The CDR3 sequence is 13 residues long. CDR3 amino acids: CASFGGSTGELFF. CDR3 nucleotide sequence: TGTGCCAGCTTTGGGGGGAGCACCGGGGAGCTGTTTTTT.

The CDR3 DNA reads as TGCGCCAGCAGCCCCAAGGGGCCGGGGGATCAGCCCCAGCATTTT. Protein sequence: CASSPKGPGDQPQHF. The chain joins TRBV4-1 to TRBJ1-5; D perhaps matches TRBD1 (5 bases). Germline V lookup: CDR1 MGHRA, CDR2 YSYEKL. The CDR3 is 15 amino acids. V was pared by 4 bases and J by 5 bases, with 15 bases between.

This sequence joins TRBV29-1 and TRBJ2-1, with unresolved D. V was trimmed by 4 bases and J by 0 bases, leaving 19 bases between them. This CDR3 is 17 amino acids long. From germline, CDR1 is SQVTM and CDR2 ANQGSEA. In DNA form, the CDR3 reads TGCAGCGTTGTCCCCGTAGGTGGGGTCCTCTCCTACAATGAGCAGTTCTTC. This translates into CSVVPVGGVLSYNEQFF.

This chain uses TRBV21-1 with TRBJ1-1; the D call in the table, TRBD1, was not verified against the DNA. TRBV21-1 is flagged as a pseudogene. The CDR3 is 15 residues long. This CDR3 is CASSKVGTGKTEAFF. The CDR3 coding sequence is TGTGCCAGCAGCAAAGTTGGGACAGGGAAGACTGAAGCTTTCTTT.

The chain couples TRBV10-3 to TRBJ2-7; 7 bases are shared with TRBD2. CDR1 ENHRY and CDR2 SYGVKD come from the germline V gene. The CDR3 runs to 16 residues. Trimming removed 2 bases from V and 6 bases from J; junction bases left unmatched: 13. CDR3 sequence (DNA): TGTGCCATCAGTGAGGGGCAGGGAGGGATCGTTGGCGAGCAGTACTTC. Protein product: CAISEGQGGIVGEQYF.

About this clone: This CDR3 is also generated by other DNA sequences in the sample. The CDR3 DNA reads TGTGCCAGCTCACCTGACAGGAACTATGGCTACACCTTC. Translated: CASSPDRNYGYTF. The rearrangement uses TRBV18 and TRBJ1-2, with D possibly being TRBD1 (6 bases). CDR1 is KGHSH and CDR2 is LQKENI in the germline V gene. The CDR3 spans 13 residues. V lost 3 bases, J lost 2 bases, and 7 bases lay in between. The full variable domain, rest sourced from reference TRBV18 and TRBJ1-2, is NAGVMQNPRHLVRRRGQEARLRCSPMKGHSHVYWYRQLPEEGLKFMVYLQKENIIDESGMPKERFSAEFPKEGPSILRIQQVVRGDSAAYFCASSPDRNYGYTFGSGTRLTVV.

Note on this clone: One junction end disagrees with the germline gene, perhaps due to a read error. The chain recombines TRBV27 with TRBJ2-3, with 7 bases lining up with TRBD2. Germline values: CDR1 MNHEY, CDR2 SMNVEV (reference sequence). The CDR3 totals 16 residues. For the CDR3, the DNA is TGTGCCAGCAGTATATCCGTGGGGGGGATTACAGATACGCAGTATTTT. Protein product: CASSISVGGITDTQYF.

The genes are TRBV29-1 and TRBJ2-7; the D is unclear. The CDR3 covers 15 residues. Germline CDR1 and CDR2: SQVTM and ANQGSEA. Trimming took off 6 bases at V and 3 bases at J, with 21 bases between the two ends. The CDR3, as DNA: TGCAGCGTGCTTCAATCCCTCCGCAGTGACTACGAGCAGTACTTC. It yields the protein CSVLQSLRSDYEQYF.

This clone was counted once. The V gene is TRBV6-5, the J gene TRBJ2-1, with D uncertain. The V end lost 5 bases, the J end lost 1 base, and 12 bases lay between the germline ends. The CDR3 has 15 amino acids. Germline V gene lookup returns CDR1 MNHEY and CDR2 SVGAGI. DNA for the CDR3: TGTGCCAGCAGTAGAGAAGTGAGGTCCTACAATGAGCAGTTCTTC. Amino acid sequence: CASSREVRSYNEQFF.